This is a list of T cell receptor beta chains from one sample in a study of T-cell reconstitution after alpha-beta-depleted transplantation in children. TCRdb ran MiXCR on the PCR reads and lists one entry per CDR3 protein. The sample lists 95,000 to 150,000 distinct CDR3 sequences, roughly 23% occurring once. The sample here was PBMCs, mostly from graft donor cells, taken 180 days after TCRalphabeta/CD19-depleted stem cell transplant. All receptors derive from a male patient aged 2 to 9 who had a stem cell transplant for chronic granulomatous disease, so the T cells may come from the graft donor. The CDR3 runs from the conserved cysteine through the conserved F or W. D genes are given only for firm matches. Not every row has a clone size; where given, it reads once, few, many or a size class.

v_gene	abundance	d_gene	j_gene	CDR3aa	CDR3nt
TRBV5-6	NA	TRBD1	TRBJ2-4	CASSLGTGPIQYF	TGTGCCAGCAGCTTGGGGACAGGGCCCATTCAGTACTTC
TRBV7-9	many	NA	TRBJ2-3	CASSSYRGLTDTQYF	TGTGCCAGCAGCTCATACAGGGGACTCACAGATACGCAGTATTTT
TRBV29-1	many	NA	TRBJ2-1	CSVYRDISYNEQFF	TGCAGCGTTTACAGGGATATCTCCTACAATGAGCAGTTCTTC
TRBV10-3	few	TRBD2	TRBJ2-1	CAISDPTSGPGNEQFF	TGTGCCATCAGTGACCCCACTAGCGGTCCGGGAAATGAGCAGTTCTTC
TRBV12-3/TRBV12-4	few	NA	TRBJ2-5	CASSSDWGRETQYF	TGTGCCAGCAGTTCTGACTGGGGCAGGGAGACCCAGTACTTC
TRBV27	few	TRBD1	TRBJ2-3	CASSSKTGGFATQYF	TGTGCCAGCAGTTCCAAGACAGGGGGATTTGCTACGCAGTATTTT
TRBV20-1	many	TRBD2	TRBJ2-1	CSAGGGTSGRVNEQFF	TGCAGTGCTGGGGGAGGGACTAGCGGGAGGGTAAATGAGCAGTTCTTC
TRBV5-5	NA	TRBD1	TRBJ1-5	CASSQLTGGDGNQPQHF	TGTGCCAGCAGCCAGTTAACAGGGGGCGATGGCAATCAGCCCCAGCATTTT
TRBV3-1	NA	NA	TRBJ1-6	CASSQERRINSPLHF	TGTGCCAGCAGCCAAGAAAGGCGGATTAATTCACCCCTCCACTTT
TRBV25-1	few	NA	TRBJ2-5	CASRDSGAIETQYF	TGTGCCAGCAGGGACTCGGGGGCAATAGAGACCCAGTACTTC
TRBV27	NA	TRBD2	TRBJ2-7	CASTLRGGPYEQYF	TGTGCCAGCACCTTAAGGGGAGGGCCCTACGAGCAGTACTTC
TRBV20-1	many	NA	TRBJ2-3	CSALVGRQYF	TGCAGTGCTTTGGTCGGCCGGCAGTATTTT
TRBV10-3	NA	TRBD2	TRBJ2-1	CAISPLAGDYNEQFF	TGTGCCATCAGCCCACTAGCGGGGGACTACAATGAGCAGTTCTTC
TRBV5-1	NA	NA	TRBJ2-3	CASSLEPGRKDTQYF	TGCGCCAGCAGCTTGGAGCCAGGGCGGAAAGATACGCAGTATTTT
TRBV28	NA	NA	TRBJ2-7	CASRDGSYEQYF	TGTGCCAGCCGGGACGGCTCCTACGAGCAGTACTTC
TRBV20-1	many	NA	TRBJ2-7	CSATAYEQYF	TGCAGTGCTACGGCGTACGAGCAGTACTTC
TRBV5-1	many	NA	TRBJ2-5	CASSLAFWGQETQYF	TGCGCCAGCAGCTTGGCCTTTTGGGGGCAAGAGACCCAGTACTTC
TRBV3-1	many	TRBD1	TRBJ1-1	CASSQAGQGGKAFF	TGTGCCAGCAGCCAAGCGGGACAGGGGGGAAAAGCTTTCTTT
TRBV28	NA	NA	TRBJ1-1	CASSFRGPLMNTEAFF	TGTGCCAGCAGTTTTCGGGGCCCTCTTATGAACACTGAAGCTTTCTTT
TRBV5-1	many	NA	TRBJ2-3	CASSLAGSRGLTDTQYF	TGCGCCAGCAGCTTGGCCGGAAGTAGGGGACTCACAGATACGCAGTATTTT
TRBV5-1	NA	TRBD2	TRBJ2-1	CASSQGLADNEQFF	TGCGCCAGCAGCCAGGGACTAGCGGACAATGAGCAGTTCTTC
TRBV3-1	few	NA	TRBJ2-5	CASSQAGRETQYF	TGTGCCAGCAGCCAAGCTGGGCGGGAGACCCAGTACTTC
TRBV6-5	few	TRBD1	TRBJ2-5	CASSYEKRQGEGETQYF	TGTGCCAGCAGTTACGAGAAGAGACAGGGTGAGGGAGAGACCCAGTACTTC
TRBV15	NA	NA	TRBJ2-3	CATSRDRAGYTDTQYF	TGTGCCACCAGCAGAGATCGGGCGGGGTACACAGATACGCAGTATTTT
TRBV6-8	once	NA	TRBJ2-1	CARGGELSYNEQFF	TGTGCCAGAGGGGGGGAGCTCTCCTACAATGAGCAGTTCTTC
TRBV7-8	NA	NA	TRBJ2-7	CASSLDEVMYEQYF	TGTGCCAGCAGCTTAGATGAGGTCATGTACGAGCAGTACTTC
TRBV12-3/TRBV12-4	NA	NA	TRBJ1-2	CASSKDGRYYGGYTF	TGTGCCAGCAGTAAGGACGGACGATACTATGGCGGCTACACCTTC
TRBV29-1	many	NA	TRBJ2-5	CSERLGETQYF	TGCAGCGAACGATTGGGCGAGACCCAGTACTTC
TRBV3-1	many	NA	TRBJ2-1	CASSQPSTGNEQFF	TGTGCCAGCAGCCAACCTTCCACGGGCAATGAGCAGTTCTTC
TRBV7-8	many	NA	TRBJ1-4	CASSSAREGRNEKLFF	TGTGCCAGCAGCTCTGCAAGGGAGGGAAGAAATGAAAAACTGTTTTTT
TRBV4-3	NA	NA	TRBJ2-2	CASGQQPFRTANTGELFF	TGCGCCAGCGGCCAACAGCCGTTTAGGACCGCGAACACCGGGGAGCTGTTTTTT
TRBV12-3/TRBV12-4	NA	NA	TRBJ2-1	CASNIAGEQFF	TGTGCCAGCAACATAGCAGGCGAGCAGTTCTTC
TRBV5-1	NA	TRBD2	TRBJ2-1	CASRRGASGDHEQFF	TGCGCCAGCAGGCGAGGGGCTAGCGGGGACCATGAGCAGTTCTTC
TRBV7-2	few	NA	TRBJ2-1	CASSAFDYNEQFF	TGTGCCAGCAGCGCCTTCGACTACAATGAGCAGTTCTTC
TRBV20-1	NA	TRBD2	TRBJ2-1	CSARERLAHSYNEQFF	TGCAGTGCTAGAGAACGACTAGCGCACTCCTACAATGAGCAGTTCTTC
TRBV20-1	NA	NA	TRBJ1-1	CSARGLTEAFF	TGCAGTGCTAGAGGCCTCACTGAAGCTTTCTTT
TRBV5-5	NA	TRBD2	TRBJ2-2	CASSLGLAGGTGELFF	TGTGCCAGCAGCTTGGGACTAGCGGGGGGCACCGGGGAGCTGTTTTTT
TRBV12-3/TRBV12-4	few	TRBD1	TRBJ2-1	CASSLETGGGNYEQFF	TGTGCCAGCAGTTTAGAAACAGGGGGCGGAAACTATGAGCAGTTCTTC
TRBV12-3/TRBV12-4	few	NA	TRBJ2-5	CASSHRRETQYF	TGTGCCAGCAGCCACCGTCGAGAGACCCAGTACTTC
TRBV9	NA	TRBD2	TRBJ2-5	CASSKSVGDAGEEETQYF	TGTGCCAGCAGCAAAAGCGTAGGCGACGCGGGAGAGGAAGAGACCCAGTACTTC
TRBV10-3	NA	NA	TRBJ2-3	CAITGESGTDTQYF	TGTGCCATCACCGGGGAGTCCGGCACAGATACGCAGTATTTT
TRBV9	few	TRBD2	TRBJ2-1	CASSVLAGGRRSSEQFF	TGTGCCAGCAGCGTCTTAGCGGGAGGCCGCCGGTCGAGTGAGCAGTTCTTC
TRBV7-7	NA	TRBD2	TRBJ2-1	CASSLWVASGGAEQFF	TGTGCTAGCAGCTTATGGGTCGCTAGCGGGGGAGCTGAGCAGTTCTTC
TRBV5-1	many	TRBD1	TRBJ2-7	CASSSTTDRGYEQYF	TGCGCCAGCAGCTCAACTACGGACAGGGGCTACGAGCAGTACTTC
TRBV12-3/TRBV12-4	few	NA	TRBJ1-5	CASSLDQGSQPQHF	TGTGCCAGCAGTTTAGATCAGGGGAGCCAGCCCCAGCATTTT
TRBV29-1	NA	TRBD1	TRBJ2-1	CSVGDRVGIYNEQFF	TGCAGCGTGGGGGACAGGGTTGGTATCTACAATGAGCAGTTCTTC
TRBV29-1	many	TRBD2	TRBJ2-1	CSVELLFGRAMGEQFF	TGCAGCGTTGAACTGTTATTCGGGAGGGCAATGGGCGAGCAGTTCTTC
TRBV7-2	few	TRBD2	TRBJ2-7	CASSSRTSGEQYF	TGTGCCAGCAGCTCCAGGACTAGCGGCGAGCAGTACTTC
TRBV27	many	NA	TRBJ1-4	CASSPGGGTAEKLFF	TGTGCCAGCAGTCCTGGGGGGGGCACGGCTGAAAAACTGTTTTTT
TRBV20-1	many	NA	TRBJ2-7	CSARDLANYEQYF	TGCAGTGCTAGAGATCTGGCGAATTACGAGCAGTACTTC
TRBV5-1	NA	TRBD2	TRBJ2-1	CASSQVRRTSGTPNNEQFF	TGCGCCAGCAGCCAGGTTAGAAGGACTAGCGGGACACCAAACAATGAGCAGTTCTTC
TRBV12-3/TRBV12-4	many	NA	TRBJ2-7	CASTRQGPYEQYF	TGTGCCAGCACCCGCCAGGGTCCCTACGAGCAGTACTTC
TRBV20-1	once	NA	TRBJ1-2	CSAGLVRGGYTF	TGCAGTGCTGGGCTCGTAAGGGGTGGCTACACCTTC
TRBV30	many	TRBD1	TRBJ2-1	CAWSGDRGFNEQFF	TGTGCCTGGAGTGGGGACAGGGGTTTCAATGAGCAGTTCTTC
TRBV6-5	NA	NA	TRBJ2-2	CASSYSLYRQGGTGELFF	TGTGCCAGCAGTTACTCGTTGTATCGGCAGGGGGGGACCGGGGAGCTGTTTTTT
TRBV28	few	NA	TRBJ1-3	CASSLIQGSTSGNTIYF	TGTGCCAGCAGTTTAATCCAGGGGAGTACCTCTGGAAACACCATATATTTT
TRBV28	many	TRBD2	TRBJ2-7	CASSLGGARKHQYF	TGTGCCAGCAGTTTGGGAGGGGCGCGGAAGCACCAGTACTTC
TRBV20-1	many	TRBD2	TRBJ2-2	CSAASGSLAGELFF	TGCAGTGCTGCCAGCGGGAGCCTCGCCGGGGAGCTGTTTTTT
TRBV7-9	NA	TRBD1	TRBJ1-2	CASSLTGGSGYTF	TGTGCCAGCAGCCTCACAGGGGGATCTGGCTACACCTTC
TRBV5-5	few	NA	TRBJ1-1	CASSPVEAPRGFF	TGTGCCAGCAGCCCCGTGGAAGCGCCTAGAGGTTTCTTT